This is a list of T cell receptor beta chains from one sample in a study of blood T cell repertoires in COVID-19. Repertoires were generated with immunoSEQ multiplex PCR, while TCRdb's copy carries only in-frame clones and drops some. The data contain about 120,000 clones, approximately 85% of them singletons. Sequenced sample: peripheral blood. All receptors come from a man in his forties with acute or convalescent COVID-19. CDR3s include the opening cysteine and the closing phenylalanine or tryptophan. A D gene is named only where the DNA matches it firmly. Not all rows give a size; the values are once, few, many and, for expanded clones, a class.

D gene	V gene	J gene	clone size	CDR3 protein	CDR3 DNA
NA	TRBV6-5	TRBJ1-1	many	CASTSYGHSGTEAFF	TGTGCCAGCACCTCCTACGGTCACAGCGGCACTGAAGCTTTCTTT
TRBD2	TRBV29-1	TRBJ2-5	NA	CSVGGLAEETQYF	TGCAGCGTTGGGGGACTAGCCGAAGAGACCCAGTACTTC
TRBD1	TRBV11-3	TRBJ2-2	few	CASSGTGRGELFF	TGTGCCAGCAGCGGGACAGGACGCGGGGAGCTGTTTTTT
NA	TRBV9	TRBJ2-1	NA	CASSARERAVNEQFF	TGTGCCAGCAGCGCCCGTGAGCGGGCAGTCAATGAGCAGTTCTTC
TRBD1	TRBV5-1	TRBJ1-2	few	CASSLNPGQGPYGYTF	TGCGCCAGCAGCTTGAATCCGGGACAGGGCCCTTATGGCTACACCTTC
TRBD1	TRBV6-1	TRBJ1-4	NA	CASSEGTGFEKLFF	TGTGCCAGCAGTGAAGGGACAGGGTTTGAAAAACTGTTTTTT
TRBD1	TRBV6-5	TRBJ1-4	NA	CDKGQVGEKLFF	TGTGACAAGGGACAGGTCGGTGAAAAACTGTTTTTT
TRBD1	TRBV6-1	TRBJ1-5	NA	CASSSSTGGVQPQHF	TGTGCCAGCAGTTCGAGTACAGGGGGCGTCCAGCCCCAGCATTTT
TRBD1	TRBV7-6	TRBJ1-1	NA	CASSLRAGGNTEAFF	TGTGCCAGCAGCTTACGGGCAGGGGGAAACACTGAAGCTTTCTTT
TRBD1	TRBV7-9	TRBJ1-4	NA	CASSLRTGATNEKLFF	TGTGCCAGCAGCTTAAGGACAGGGGCAACTAATGAAAAACTGTTTTTT
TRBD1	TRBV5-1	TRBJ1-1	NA	CASSLDPRGHTEAFF	TGCGCCAGCAGCTTGGACCCCAGGGGGCACACTGAAGCTTTCTTT
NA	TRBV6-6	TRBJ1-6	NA	CASRSSGGSYNSPLHF	TGTGCCAGCAGGTCCTCGGGGGGCTCCTATAATTCACCCCTCCACTTT
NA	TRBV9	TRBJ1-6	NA	CASSVGGGNSPLHF	TGTGCCAGCAGCGTAGGAGGTGGAAATTCACCCCTCCACTTT
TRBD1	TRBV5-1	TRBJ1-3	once	CASSSGQAGGNTIYF	TGCGCCAGCAGCTCGGGACAGGCGGGTGGAAACACCATATATTTT
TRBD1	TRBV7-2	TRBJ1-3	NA	CASSLGLKRTGLSGNTIYF	TGTGCCAGCAGCTTAGGGTTGAAGAGGACAGGGCTCTCTGGAAACACCATATATTTT
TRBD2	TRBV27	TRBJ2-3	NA	CASSLHGLAGGPSTDTQYF	TGTGCCAGCAGTTTACATGGACTAGCGGGGGGGCCTAGCACAGATACGCAGTATTTT
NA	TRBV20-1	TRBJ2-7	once	CSARITREQYF	TGCAGTGCTAGGATCACGCGGGAGCAGTACTTC
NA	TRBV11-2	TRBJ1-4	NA	CASSSYAGRTNEKLFF	TGTGCCAGCAGTTCGTACGCAGGGAGGACTAATGAAAAACTGTTTTTT
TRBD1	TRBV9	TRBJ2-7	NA	CASSFGTALGQYF	TGTGCCAGCAGCTTCGGGACAGCCCTCGGGCAGTACTTC
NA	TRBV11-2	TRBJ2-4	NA	CASSLGGVKNIQYF	TGTGCCAGCAGCTTAGGGGGGGTGAAAAACATTCAGTACTTC
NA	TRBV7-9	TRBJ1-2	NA	CASSLSTRFYGYTF	TGTGCCAGCAGCTTGTCGACCAGGTTCTATGGCTACACCTTC
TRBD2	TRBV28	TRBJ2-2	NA	CASSSGGLAAGELFF	TGTGCCAGCAGCTCGGGGGGACTAGCGGCCGGGGAGCTGTTTTTT
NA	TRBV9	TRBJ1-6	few	CASSASQGRSYNSPLHF	TGTGCCAGCAGCGCCTCGCAGGGTCGGTCCTATAATTCACCCCTCCACTTT
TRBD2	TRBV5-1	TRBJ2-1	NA	CASSLANVASGSNEQFF	TGCGCCAGCAGCTTGGCCAACGTAGCTAGCGGGAGCAATGAGCAGTTCTTC
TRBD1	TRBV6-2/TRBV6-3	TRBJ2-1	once	CASSQAGTGRRNEQFF	TGTGCCAGCAGTCAAGCCGGGACAGGTCGTCGCAATGAGCAGTTCTTC
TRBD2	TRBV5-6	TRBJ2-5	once	CASSSTGLAGGKYF	TGTGCCAGCAGCTCGACGGGACTAGCGGGGGGCAAGTACTTC
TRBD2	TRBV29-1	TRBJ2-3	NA	CSVEQGQGVMASGRFGFEGQYF	TGCAGCGTTGAACAAGGCCAGGGGGTTATGGCTAGCGGGAGGTTCGGATTTGAAGGGCAGTATTTT
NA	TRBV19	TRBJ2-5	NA	CASSLQGGETQYF	TGTGCCAGTAGTCTTCAGGGGGGAGAGACCCAGTACTTC
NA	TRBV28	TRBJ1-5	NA	CASTLGGPQHF	TGTGCCAGCACCCTGGGGGGGCCCCAGCATTTT
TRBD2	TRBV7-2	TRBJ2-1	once	CASSLPSGRELFF	TGTGCCAGCAGCTTACCTAGCGGGAGGGAGTTGTTCTTC
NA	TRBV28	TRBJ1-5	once	CASRRVGSQPQHF	TGTGCCAGCAGAAGGGTCGGGAGTCAGCCCCAGCATTTT
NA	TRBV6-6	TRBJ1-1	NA	CASSLHRVWSEAFF	TGTGCCAGCAGTCTGCACAGGGTTTGGTCTGAAGCTTTCTTT
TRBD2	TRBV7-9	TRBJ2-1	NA	CASSRGGSTFYNEQFF	TGTGCCAGCAGCCGCGGGGGGAGTACCTTCTACAATGAGCAGTTCTTC
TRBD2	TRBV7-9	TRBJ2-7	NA	CASSWTSGRGEQYF	TGTGCCAGCAGCTGGACTAGCGGGAGAGGTGAGCAGTACTTC
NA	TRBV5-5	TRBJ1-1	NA	CASSPEGRPNTEAFF	TGTGCCAGCAGCCCCGAGGGCAGACCGAACACTGAAGCTTTCTTT
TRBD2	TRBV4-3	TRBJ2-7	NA	CASSETSEGPYEQYF	TGCGCCAGCAGCGAAACTAGCGAGGGACCCTACGAGCAGTACTTC
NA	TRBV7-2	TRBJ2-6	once	CASSLAAGASSGANVLTF	TGTGCCAGCAGCTTAGCGGCAGGGGCCAGCTCTGGGGCCAACGTCCTGACTTTC
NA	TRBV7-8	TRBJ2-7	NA	CASSWAQQIHYEQYF	TGTGCCAGCAGCTGGGCACAGCAAATCCACTACGAGCAGTACTTC
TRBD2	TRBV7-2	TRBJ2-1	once	CASSPRLAGVYNEQFF	TGTGCCAGCAGCCCAAGACTAGCGGGGGTGTACAATGAGCAGTTCTTC
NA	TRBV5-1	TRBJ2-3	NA	CASSLSPQGPDTQYF	TGCGCCAGCAGCTTGTCCCCCCAGGGCCCAGATACGCAGTATTTT
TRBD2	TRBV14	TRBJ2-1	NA	CASSPGTTYYNEQFF	TGTGCCAGCAGCCCCGGGACTACCTACTACAATGAGCAGTTCTTC
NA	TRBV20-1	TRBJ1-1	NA	CSVGGGEAFF	TGCAGTGTTGGAGGTGGTGAAGCTTTCTTT
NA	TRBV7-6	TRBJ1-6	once	CASSRTAISYNSPLHF	TGTGCCAGCAGCCGGACAGCAATCTCCTATAATTCACCCCTCCACTTT
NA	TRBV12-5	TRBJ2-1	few	CASGLASGAGAPNEQFF	TGTGCTAGTGGTTTGGCAAGCGGGGCGGGGGCTCCGAATGAGCAGTTCTTC
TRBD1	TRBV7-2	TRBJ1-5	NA	CASSFSGGNQPQHF	TGTGCCAGCAGCTTTTCAGGGGGTAATCAGCCCCAGCATTTT
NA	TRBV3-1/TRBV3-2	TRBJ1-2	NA	CASSRGLNYGYTF	TGTGCCAGCAGTCGGGGGTTAAACTATGGCTACACCTTC
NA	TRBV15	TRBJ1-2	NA	CATSRDFPGDYGYTF	TGTGCCACCAGCAGAGACTTCCCAGGGGACTATGGCTACACCTTC
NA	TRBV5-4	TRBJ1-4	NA	CASSLGGGLMNEKLFF	TGTGCCAGCAGCTTGGGGGGGGGACTTATGAATGAAAAACTGTTTTTT
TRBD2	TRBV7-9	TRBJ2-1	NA	CASSLELAGENEQFF	TGTGCCAGCAGCTTAGAACTAGCGGGAGAGAATGAGCAGTTCTTC
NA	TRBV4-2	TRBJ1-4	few	CASSQGAGEGEKLFF	TGTGCCAGCAGCCAAGGGGCCGGGGAAGGGGAAAAACTGTTTTTT
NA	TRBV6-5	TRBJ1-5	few	CASSPTGPSNQPQHF	TGTGCCAGCAGCCCAACAGGTCCTAGCAATCAGCCCCAGCATTTT
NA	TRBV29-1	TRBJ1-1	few	CSVSVSMNTEAFF	TGCAGCGTTTCGGTATCGATGAACACTGAAGCTTTCTTT
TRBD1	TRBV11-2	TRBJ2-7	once	CASSSRKGTAFYEQYF	TGTGCCAGCAGCTCAAGAAAGGGGACAGCCTTTTACGAGCAGTACTTC
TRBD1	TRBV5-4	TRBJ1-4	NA	CATSLGRGLGNEKLFF	TGTGCCACCAGCTTGGGCAGGGGGCTTGGTAATGAAAAACTGTTTTTT
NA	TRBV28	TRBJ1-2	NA	CASNPGGANYGYTF	TGTGCCAGCAATCCGGGGGGTGCTAACTATGGCTACACCTTC
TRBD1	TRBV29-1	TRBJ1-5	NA	CSVVQGAINQPQHF	TGCAGCGTCGTTCAGGGGGCCATCAATCAGCCCCAGCATTTT
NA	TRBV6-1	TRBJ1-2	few	CASSDTGGRYGYTF	TGTGCCAGCAGTGATACCGGGGGTCGGTATGGCTACACCTTC
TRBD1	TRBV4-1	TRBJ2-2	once	CASSQAPGQANTGELFF	TGCGCCAGCAGCCAAGCTCCGGGACAGGCGAACACCGGGGAGCTGTTTTTT
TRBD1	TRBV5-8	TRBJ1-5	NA	CASSLEKGTGFLGQPQHF	TGTGCCAGCAGCTTGGAAAAAGGGACAGGGTTTTTAGGTCAGCCCCAGCATTTT